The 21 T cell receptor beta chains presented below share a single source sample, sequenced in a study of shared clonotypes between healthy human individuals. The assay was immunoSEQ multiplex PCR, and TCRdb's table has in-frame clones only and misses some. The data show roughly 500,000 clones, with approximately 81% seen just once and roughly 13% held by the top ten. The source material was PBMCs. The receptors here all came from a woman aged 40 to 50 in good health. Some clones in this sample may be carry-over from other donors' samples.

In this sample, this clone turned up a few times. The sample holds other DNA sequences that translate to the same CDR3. The DNA of the CDR3 is TGCGCCAGCAGTGAGTCTGGGTCGGGAAACACCATATATTTT. Residues: CASSESGSGNTIYF. V gene TRBV10-1 combines with J gene TRBJ1-3; D is ambiguous. V gave up 0 bases and J gave up 4 bases, with 7 bases separating them. Germline V lookup: CDR1 WNHNN, CDR2 SYGVQD (reference sequence). The CDR3 is 14 residues long.

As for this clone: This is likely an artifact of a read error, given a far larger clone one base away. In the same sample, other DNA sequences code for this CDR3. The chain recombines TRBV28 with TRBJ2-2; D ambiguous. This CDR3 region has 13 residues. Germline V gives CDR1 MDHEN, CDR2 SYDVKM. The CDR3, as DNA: TGCGCCAGCAGACGACTGAACACCGGGGAGCTGTTTTTT. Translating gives CASRRLNTGELFF. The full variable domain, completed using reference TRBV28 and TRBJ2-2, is DVKVTQSSRYLVKRTGEKVFLECVQDMDHENMFWYRQDPGLGLRLIYFSYDVKMKEKGDIPEGYSVSREKKERFSLILESASTNQTSMYLCASRRLNTGELFFGEGSRLTVL.

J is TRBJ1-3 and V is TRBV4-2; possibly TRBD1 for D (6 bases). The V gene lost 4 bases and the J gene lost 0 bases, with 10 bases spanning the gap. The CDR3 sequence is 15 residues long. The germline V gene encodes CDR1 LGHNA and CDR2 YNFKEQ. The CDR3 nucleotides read TGTGCCAGCAGCCCTACAGGGAACTCTGGAAACACCATATATTTT. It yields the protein CASSPTGNSGNTIYF.

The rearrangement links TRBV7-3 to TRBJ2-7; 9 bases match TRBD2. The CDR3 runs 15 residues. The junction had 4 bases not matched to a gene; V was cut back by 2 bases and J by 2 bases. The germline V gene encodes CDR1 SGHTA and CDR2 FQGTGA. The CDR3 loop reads CASSLASGATYEQYF. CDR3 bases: TGTGCCAGCAGCTTAGCTAGCGGGGCAACCTACGAGCAGTACTTC.

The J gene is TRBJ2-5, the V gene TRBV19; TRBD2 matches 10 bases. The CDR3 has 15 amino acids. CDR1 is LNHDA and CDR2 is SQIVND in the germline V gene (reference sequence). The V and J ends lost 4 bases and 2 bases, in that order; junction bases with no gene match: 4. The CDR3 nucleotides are TGTGCCAGTAGTACATCTAGCGGGGGTCAAGAGACCCAGTACTTC. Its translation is CASSTSSGGQETQYF.

The chain's CDR3 is CASSRTGGINQPQHF. The CDR3 DNA reads TGTGCCAGCAGCCGAACAGGGGGTATTAATCAGCCCCAGCATTTT. The chain joins TRBV7-9 to TRBJ1-5, with TRBD1 identical over 8 bases. With 5 bases clipped from V and 4 bases from J, the junction kept 7 bases outside the gene matches. CDR3 length equals 15 residues. Germline-derived CDR1 and CDR2 are SEHNR and FQNEAQ (reference sequence).

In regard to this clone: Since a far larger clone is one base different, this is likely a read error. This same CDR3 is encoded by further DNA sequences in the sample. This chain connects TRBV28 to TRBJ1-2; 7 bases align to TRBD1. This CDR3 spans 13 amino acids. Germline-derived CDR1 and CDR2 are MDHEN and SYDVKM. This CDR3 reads CASRAGGNYGYTF. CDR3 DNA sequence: TGTGCCAGCAGGGCAGGGGGTAACTATGGCTACACATTC.

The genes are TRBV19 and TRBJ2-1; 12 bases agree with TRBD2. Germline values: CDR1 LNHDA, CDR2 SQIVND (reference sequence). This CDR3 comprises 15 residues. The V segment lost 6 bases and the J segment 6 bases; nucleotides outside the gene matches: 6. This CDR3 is CASSQLAGGPNEQFF. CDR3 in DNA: TGTGCCAGTAGCCAGCTAGCGGGAGGGCCCAATGAGCAGTTCTTC.

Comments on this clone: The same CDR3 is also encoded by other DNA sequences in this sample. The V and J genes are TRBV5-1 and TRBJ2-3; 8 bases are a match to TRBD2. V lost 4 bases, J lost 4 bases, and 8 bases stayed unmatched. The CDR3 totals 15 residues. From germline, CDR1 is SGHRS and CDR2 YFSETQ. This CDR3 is CASSLSGRGSDTQYF. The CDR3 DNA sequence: TGCGCCAGCAGCCTGAGCGGGAGAGGCTCAGATACGCAGTATTTT.

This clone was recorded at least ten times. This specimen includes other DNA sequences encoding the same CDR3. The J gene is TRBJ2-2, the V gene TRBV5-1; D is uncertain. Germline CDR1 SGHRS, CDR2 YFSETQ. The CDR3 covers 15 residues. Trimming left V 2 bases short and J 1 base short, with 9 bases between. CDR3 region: CASSFMGQNTGELFF. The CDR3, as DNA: TGCGCCAGCAGCTTCATGGGTCAGAACACCGGGGAGCTGTTTTTT.

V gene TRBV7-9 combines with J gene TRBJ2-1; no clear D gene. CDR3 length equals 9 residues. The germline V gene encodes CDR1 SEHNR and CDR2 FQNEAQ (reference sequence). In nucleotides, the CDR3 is TGTGGGGCAGGAAATGAGCAGTTCTTC. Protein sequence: CGAGNEQFF.

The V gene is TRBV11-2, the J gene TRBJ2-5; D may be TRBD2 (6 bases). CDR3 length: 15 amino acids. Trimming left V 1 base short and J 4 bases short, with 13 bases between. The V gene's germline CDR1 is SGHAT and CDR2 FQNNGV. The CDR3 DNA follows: TGTGCCAGCAGCTTAGCCTTGGGGGGACGAGAGACCCAGTACTTC. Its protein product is CASSLALGGRETQYF.

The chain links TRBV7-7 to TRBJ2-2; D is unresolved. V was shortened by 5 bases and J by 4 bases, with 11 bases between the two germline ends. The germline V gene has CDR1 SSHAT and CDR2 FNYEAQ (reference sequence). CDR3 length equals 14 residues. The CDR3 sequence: CASSILPATGELFF. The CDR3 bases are TGTGCCAGCAGCATCCTCCCGGCCACCGGGGAGCTGTTTTTT.

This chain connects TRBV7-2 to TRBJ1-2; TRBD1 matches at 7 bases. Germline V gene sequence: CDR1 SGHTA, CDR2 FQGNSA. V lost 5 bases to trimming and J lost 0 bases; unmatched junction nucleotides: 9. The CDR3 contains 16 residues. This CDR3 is CASSPTGTATNYGYTF. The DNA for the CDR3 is TGTGCCAGCAGCCCCACCGGGACAGCGACTAACTATGGCTACACCTTC.

This CDR3 is CASSLPGQGGTGELFF. The CDR3 DNA sequence: TGTGCCAGCAGTTTACCCGGACAGGGCGGGACCGGGGAGCTGTTTTTT. This chain connects TRBV28 to TRBJ2-2, with TRBD1 identical over 8 bases. The trim removed 2 bases at V and 5 bases at J, leaving 7 bases unmatched. The CDR3 contains 16 residues. CDR1 and CDR2 from the germline V gene are MDHEN and SYDVKM.

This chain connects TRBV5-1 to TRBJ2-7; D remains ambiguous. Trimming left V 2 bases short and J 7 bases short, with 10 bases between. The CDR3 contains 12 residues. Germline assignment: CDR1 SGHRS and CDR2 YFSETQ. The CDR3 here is CASSFQQKEQYF. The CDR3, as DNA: TGCGCCAGCAGCTTCCAACAGAAGGAGCAGTACTTC.

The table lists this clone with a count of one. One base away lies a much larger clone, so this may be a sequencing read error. CDR3 DNA sequence: TGTGCCAGCAGGGGGACCGGGGAGCTGTTTTTT. Translation gives CASRGTGELFF. This chain links TRBV6-1 with TRBJ2-2; no definite D call. Germline CDR1 is MNHNS and CDR2 is SASEGT. CDR3 length: 11 residues. V shed 6 bases and J shed 5 bases, with 4 bases lying between them.

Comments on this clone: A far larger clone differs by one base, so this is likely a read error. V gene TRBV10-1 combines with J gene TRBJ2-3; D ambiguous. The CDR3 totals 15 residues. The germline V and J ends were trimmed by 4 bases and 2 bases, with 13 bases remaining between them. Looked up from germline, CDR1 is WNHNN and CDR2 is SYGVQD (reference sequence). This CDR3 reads CASSGRAVITDTQYF. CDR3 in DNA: TGCGCCAGCAGTGGACGGGCGGTCATCACAGATACGCAGTATTTT.

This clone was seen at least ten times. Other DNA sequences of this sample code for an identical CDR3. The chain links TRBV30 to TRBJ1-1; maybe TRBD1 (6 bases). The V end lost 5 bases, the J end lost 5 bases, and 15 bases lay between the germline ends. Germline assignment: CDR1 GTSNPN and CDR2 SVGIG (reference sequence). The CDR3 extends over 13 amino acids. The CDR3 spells CAWSRTAGTEAFF. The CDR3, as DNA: TGTGCCTGGTCCCGGACAGCTGGGACTGAAGCTTTCTTT.

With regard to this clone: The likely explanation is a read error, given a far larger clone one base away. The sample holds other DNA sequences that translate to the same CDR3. CDR3 sequence: CASSEKVDIANEKLFF. CDR3 nucleotide sequence: TGTGCTAGCAGTGAAAAGGTTGATATAGCTAATGAAAAACTGTTTTTT. This chain connects TRBV6-1 to TRBJ1-4; D is undetermined. The CDR3 covers 16 residues. Looked up from germline, CDR1 is MNHNS and CDR2 is SASEGT.

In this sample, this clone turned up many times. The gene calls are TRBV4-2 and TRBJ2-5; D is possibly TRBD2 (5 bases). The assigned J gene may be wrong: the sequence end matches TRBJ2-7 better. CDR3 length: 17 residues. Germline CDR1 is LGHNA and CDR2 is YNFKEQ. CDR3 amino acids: CASSQDQSGKTTYEQYF. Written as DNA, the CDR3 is TGTGCCAGCAGCCAAGACCAATCGGGGAAAACCACCTACGAGCAGTACTTC.